The clone carrying this T cell receptor (beta chain) was counted a few times. Its antigen is unknown. TCRdb re-called the 5' RACE reads with MiXCR, one entry per CDR3 protein. This sample has 32,000 or so distinct CDR3 sequences, with 25% to 30% found just once. CDR1 MNHNS and CDR2 SASEGT come from the germline V gene. This CDR3 contains 15 residues. V lost 10 bases to trimming and J lost 3 bases, with 21 bases between them. Overall study results and limits: The larger-cohort validation was restricted to a single TCR beta V-J rearrangement rather than whole repertoires.

Cells sorted as Tregs were CD4+, CD25+ and CD127-/low. The TCR comes from a female donor with breast cancer. The rearrangement uses TRBV6-1 and TRBJ1-2; a possible D gene is TRBD1 (6 bases). The sample consisted of tumor-infiltrating Tregs sorted from the breast tumor. CDR3 in DNA: TGTGCCACCTCGAACTTGGACAGTATTTACTATGGCTACACCTTC. It yields the protein CATSNLDSIYYGYTF.